The table lists the clone carrying this T cell receptor (beta chain) with a few counts. The antigen is not known. TCR beta CDR3 regions were amplified from RNA transcripts. TCR CDR3 underwent first-round RT-PCR with the HTBI primer set. TCRdb ran MiXCR on the multiplex PCR reads and lists one entry per CDR3 protein. The sample yields just under 750,000 distinct CDR3 sequences, roughly 32% seen once. The data were taken from a study of T cells in Graves' hyperthyroidism and ophthalmopathy. Broader study findings: Within blood appeared most thyroid clonotypes that had expanded above 0.001.

The V gene's germline CDR1 is MNHEY and CDR2 SVGAGI. With 2 bases clipped from V and 4 bases from J, the junction kept 7 bases outside the gene matches. The length of the CDR3 is 15 residues. The specimen was blood. The clonotype comes from a middle-aged woman with Graves' hyperthyroidism. The chain has TRBV6-5 and TRBJ2-7; the match to TRBD1 covers 8 bases. CDR3 nucleotide sequence: TGTGCCAGCAGTTACACGACAGGGGTCGGGTACGAGCAGTACTTC. Translation: CASSYTTGVGYEQYF.